A selection of T cell receptor beta chains follows, all from one sample in a study of blood T cell repertoires in COVID-19. Data came from immunoSEQ multiplex PCR; TCRdb stores just in-frame clones and leaves some out. The sample yields fewer than 200,000 clones, about nine tenths seen once. The sequenced sample was peripheral blood. The receptors were sampled from a man aged 55-75 years with acute or convalescent COVID-19. Each CDR3 is given with its conserved first and last residue. D genes are given only for firm matches. Only part of the rows carry a size: once, few, many, or a class if the clone is expanded.

>-|-|TRBV18|TRBJ1-1
TGTGCCAGCTCACAGGAAAAGCGGGGCTTTGAAGCTTTCTTT
CASSQEKRGFEAFF
>-|-|TRBV19|TRBJ1-5
TGTGCCAGTAGGACAGGATATAGCAATCAGCCCCAGCATTTT
CASRTGYSNQPQHF
>-|-|TRBV25-1|TRBJ2-2
TGTGCCAGCAGTAATCCCGGGGGTAACACCGGGGAGCTGTTTTTT
CASSNPGGNTGELFF
>-|TRBD1|TRBV5-1|TRBJ1-3
TGCGCCAGCAGCGGACAGGGAATTGGAAACACCATATATTTT
CASSGQGIGNTIYF
>-|-|TRBV11-2|TRBJ2-6
TGTGCCAGCAGCCGTACGAGGACTGGGGCCAACGTCCTGACTTTC
CASSRTRTGANVLTF
>-|TRBD1|TRBV6-4|TRBJ1-5
TGTGCCAGCAGTGACCCGGGACAGGTCGGCTATAGCAATCAGCCCCAGCATTTT
CASSDPGQVGYSNQPQHF
>-|-|TRBV29-1|TRBJ1-4
TGCAGCGTTCGGGTGGGTGAAAAACTGTTTTTT
CSVRVGEKLFF
>-|-|TRBV30|TRBJ2-1
TGTGCCTGGAGCGGGGGTTACGAGCAGTTCTTC
CAWSGGYEQFF
>-|TRBD1|TRBV10-3|TRBJ2-1
TGTGCCATCAGGCCCGGGACAGGGGGAATCGATGAGCAGTTCTTC
CAIRPGTGGIDEQFF
>few|TRBD1|TRBV27|TRBJ1-6
TGTGCCAGCAGTCCGCAGGGGGCGTATAATTCACCCCTCCACTTT
CASSPQGAYNSPLHF
>-|-|TRBV7-9|TRBJ2-7
TGTGCCAGCAGCTTAGTCGTCCGGGAGCAGTACTTC
CASSLVVREQYF
>-|TRBD1|TRBV5-1|TRBJ2-1
TGCGCCAGCAGTCGAGACAGGGGGTTTTACAATGAGCAGTTCTTC
CASSRDRGFYNEQFF
>once|TRBD1|TRBV7-2|TRBJ1-4
TGTGCCAGCAGCTCTATGGGACAGATGTATGAAAAACTGTTTTTT
CASSSMGQMYEKLFF
>-|-|TRBV7-2|TRBJ1-2
TGTGCCAGCAGCTTAGCCCCGCGCGGTGGCTACACCTTC
CASSLAPRGGYTF
>-|-|TRBV27|TRBJ1-1
TGTGCCAGCAGTCCCCGCGGGAGTGCAATGAACACTGAAGCTTTCTTT
CASSPRGSAMNTEAFF
>-|-|TRBV10-1|TRBJ2-3
TGCGCCAGCAGTGAGGGCCCGGGGGGCGCAGATACGCAGTATTTT
CASSEGPGGADTQYF
>-|TRBD1|TRBV5-6|TRBJ1-2
TGTGCCAGCAGCTCCACAGGGGACCCCTATGGCTACACCTTC
CASSSTGDPYGYTF
>-|-|TRBV29-1|TRBJ1-4
TGCAGCGTTCCCGGCGGTATGAGTAGTGAAAAACTGTTTTTT
CSVPGGMSSEKLFF
>-|TRBD2|TRBV24-1|TRBJ2-3
TGTGCCACCAGTGATTCTGGACTAGCGGGGACAGATACGCAGTATTTT
CATSDSGLAGTDTQYF
>-|TRBD2|TRBV10-1|TRBJ2-5
TGCGCCAGCAGTGAGAACCTAGCGGGGGAGACCCAGTACTTC
CASSENLAGETQYF
>-|TRBD2|TRBV27|TRBJ2-3
TGTGCCAGCAGTTTCCGGGGGCTCGCGGGAGGCCTCACAGATACGCAGTATTTT
CASSFRGLAGGLTDTQYF
>-|TRBD2|TRBV5-4|TRBJ2-2
TGTGCCAGCAGCTATCGACTAGCGGGGGGATTCGGGGAGCTGTTTTTT
CASSYRLAGGFGELFF
>once|TRBD1|TRBV18|TRBJ1-4
TGTGCCAGCTCACTTGGACAGGGGCCTAATGAAAAACTGTTTTTT
CASSLGQGPNEKLFF
>-|TRBD1|TRBV10-1|TRBJ1-1
TGCGCCAGCAGCCAGGGACAGGGGAACACTGAAGCTTTCTTT
CASSQGQGNTEAFF
>-|TRBD1|TRBV5-5|TRBJ1-1
TGTGCCAGCAGGGGAGCCGGGACAGGGGGCACTGAAGCTTTCTTT
CASRGAGTGGTEAFF
>-|TRBD1|TRBV30|TRBJ2-3
TGTGCCTGGAGTGTAGGGGGCAATACGCAGTATTTT
CAWSVGGNTQYF
>-|-|TRBV15|TRBJ2-3
TGTGCCACCGGGAAGGGGATTAGTCCAGATACGCAGTATTTT
CATGKGISPDTQYF
>-|-|TRBV12-5|TRBJ2-2
TGTGCTAGTGGTTTGGTACGGGGCACCGGGGAGCTGTTTTTT
CASGLVRGTGELFF
>-|-|TRBV7-9|TRBJ1-5
TGTGCCAGCAGCCCAGGCGCGGGTAGCAATCAGCCCCAGCATTTT
CASSPGAGSNQPQHF
>-|-|TRBV30|TRBJ1-5
TGTGCCTGGAGTAAAGACAACTCGAATCAGCCCCAGCATTTT
CAWSKDNSNQPQHF